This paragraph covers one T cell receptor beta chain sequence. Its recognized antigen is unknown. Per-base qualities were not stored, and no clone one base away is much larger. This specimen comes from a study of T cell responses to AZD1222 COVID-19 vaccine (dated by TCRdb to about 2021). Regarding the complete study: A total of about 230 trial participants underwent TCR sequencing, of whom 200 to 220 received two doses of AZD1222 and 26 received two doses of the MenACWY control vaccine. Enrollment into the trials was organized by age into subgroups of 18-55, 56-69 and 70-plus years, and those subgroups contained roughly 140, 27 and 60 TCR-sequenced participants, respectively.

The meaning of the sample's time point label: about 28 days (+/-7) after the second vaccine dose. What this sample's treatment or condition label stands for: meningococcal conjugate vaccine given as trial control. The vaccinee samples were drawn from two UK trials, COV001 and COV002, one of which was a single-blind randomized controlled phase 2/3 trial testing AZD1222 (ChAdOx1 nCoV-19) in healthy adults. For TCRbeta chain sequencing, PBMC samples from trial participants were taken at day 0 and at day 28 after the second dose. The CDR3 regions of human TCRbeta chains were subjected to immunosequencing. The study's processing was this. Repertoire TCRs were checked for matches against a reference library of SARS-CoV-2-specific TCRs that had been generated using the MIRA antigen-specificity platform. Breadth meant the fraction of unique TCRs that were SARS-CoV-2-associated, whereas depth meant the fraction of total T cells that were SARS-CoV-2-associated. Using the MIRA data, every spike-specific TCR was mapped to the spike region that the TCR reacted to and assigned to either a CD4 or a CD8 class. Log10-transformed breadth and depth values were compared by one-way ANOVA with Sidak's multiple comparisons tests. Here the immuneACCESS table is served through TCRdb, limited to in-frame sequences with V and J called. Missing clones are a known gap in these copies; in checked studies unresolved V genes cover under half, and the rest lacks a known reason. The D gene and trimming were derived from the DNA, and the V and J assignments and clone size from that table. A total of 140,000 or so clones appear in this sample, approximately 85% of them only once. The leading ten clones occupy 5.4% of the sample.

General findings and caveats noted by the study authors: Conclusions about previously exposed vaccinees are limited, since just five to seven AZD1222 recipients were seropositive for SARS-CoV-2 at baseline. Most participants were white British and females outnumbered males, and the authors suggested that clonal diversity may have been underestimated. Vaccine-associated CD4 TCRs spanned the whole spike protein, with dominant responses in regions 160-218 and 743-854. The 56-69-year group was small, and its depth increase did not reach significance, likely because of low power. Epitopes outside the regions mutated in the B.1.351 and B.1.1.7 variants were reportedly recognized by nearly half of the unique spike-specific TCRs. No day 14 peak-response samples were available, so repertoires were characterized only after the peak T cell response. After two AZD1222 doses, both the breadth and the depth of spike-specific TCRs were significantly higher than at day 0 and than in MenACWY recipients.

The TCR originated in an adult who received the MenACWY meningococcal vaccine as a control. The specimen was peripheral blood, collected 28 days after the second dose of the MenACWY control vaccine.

CDR3 reads: CASSLLAETQYF. The DNA sequence reads TGTGCCAGCAGCTTACTAGCGGAGACCCAGTACTTC. The rearranged chain carries TRBV13 and TRBJ2-5; the D segment could be TRBD2, given 6 matching bases. Via the germline V gene (reference sequence), CDR1 is PRHDT and CDR2 FYEKMQ. V lost 2 bases and J lost 5 bases; the stretch between them is 6 bases long. The CDR3 runs 12 amino acids, cysteine and phenylalanine included. The CDR3 DNA has 36 bases and is translated from base 1.